This entry describes one TCR beta chain. The data were obtained in a study of T cell clones after liver transplantation. Sequenced by immunoSEQ multiplex PCR; TCRdb stores in-frame clones only, minus some. Among nearly 25,000 clones listed, more than 65% were seen once. This TCR came from a human donor who received a liver transplant. The sample in question was CD4+ T cells from blood, obtained before liver transplant.

The CDR3 sequence: CASSLGRMNTEAFF. CDR3 nucleotides: TGTGCCAGCAGCTTAGGCCGGATGAACACTGAAGCTTTCTTT. This chain joins TRBV11-3 and TRBJ1-1; D is unresolved. The germline V and J ends were trimmed by 1 base and 0 bases, with 6 bases remaining between them. The CDR3 length is 14 residues. Germline V gene data show CDR1 as SGHNT and CDR2 as YENEEA.